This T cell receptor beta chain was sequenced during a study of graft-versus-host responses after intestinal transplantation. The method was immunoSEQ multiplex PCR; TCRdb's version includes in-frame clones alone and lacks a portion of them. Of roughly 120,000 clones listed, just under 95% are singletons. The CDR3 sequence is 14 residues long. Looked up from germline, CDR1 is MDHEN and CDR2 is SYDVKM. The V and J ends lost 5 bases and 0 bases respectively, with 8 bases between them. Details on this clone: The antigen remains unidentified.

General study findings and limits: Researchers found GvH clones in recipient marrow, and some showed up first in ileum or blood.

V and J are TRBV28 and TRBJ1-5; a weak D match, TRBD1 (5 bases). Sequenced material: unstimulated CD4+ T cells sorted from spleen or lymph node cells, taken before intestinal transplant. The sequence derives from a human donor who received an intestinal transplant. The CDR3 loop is CASSRGYSNQPQHF. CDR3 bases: TGTGCCAGCAGTAGGGGTTATAGCAATCAGCCCCAGCATTTT.